This is a list of T cell receptor beta chains from one sample in a study of blood T cell repertoires in COVID-19. Data came from immunoSEQ multiplex PCR; TCRdb stores just in-frame clones and leaves some out. The sample lists roughly 40,000 clones, about four fifths occurring once. Specimen: peripheral blood. These receptors were obtained from a human donor in a cohort sampled during active COVID-19. Both conserved end residues are trimmed from each CDR3.

TRBV10-2	TRBJ2-7	ASSDSDRGSYEQY
TRBV7-7	TRBJ2-1	ASSPGGTSGYNEQF
TRBV20-1	TRBJ1-2	SASGGQGGDDGYT
TRBV11-2	TRBJ1-4	ASSFPATNEKLF
TRBV28	TRBJ1-1	ASSLSGLTGGAF
TRBV4-3	TRBJ2-1	ASSRLGTSGYNEQF
TRBV5-6	TRBJ2-7	ASSPPDRVHEQY
TRBV11-2	TRBJ1-3	ASSRGRGASGNTIY
TRBV7-2	TRBJ2-1	ASSLSRSYNEQF
TRBV6-6	TRBJ1-1	ASREGGRNTEAF